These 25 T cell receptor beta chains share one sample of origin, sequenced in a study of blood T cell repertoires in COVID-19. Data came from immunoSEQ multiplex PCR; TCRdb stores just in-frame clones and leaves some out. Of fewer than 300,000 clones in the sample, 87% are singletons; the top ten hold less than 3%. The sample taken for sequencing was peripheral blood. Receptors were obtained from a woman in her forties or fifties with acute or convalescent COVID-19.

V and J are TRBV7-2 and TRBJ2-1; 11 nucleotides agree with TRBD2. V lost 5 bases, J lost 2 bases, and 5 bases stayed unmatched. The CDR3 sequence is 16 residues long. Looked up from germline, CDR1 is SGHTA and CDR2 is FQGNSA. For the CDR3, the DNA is TGTGCCAGCAGCCAACCGGGACTAGCGGCCTACAATGAGCAGTTCTTC. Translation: CASSQPGLAAYNEQFF.

CDR3 bases: TGTGCCAGCAGTCAGAATGGTGGGAGAAACACAGATACGCAGTATTTT. Protein: CASSQNGGRNTDTQYF. V is TRBV9 and J is TRBJ2-3, with D possibly being TRBD2 (5 bases). This CDR3 contains 16 residues. Germline assignment: CDR1 SGDLS and CDR2 YYNGEE. V was trimmed by 5 bases and J by 2 bases, leaving 18 bases between them.

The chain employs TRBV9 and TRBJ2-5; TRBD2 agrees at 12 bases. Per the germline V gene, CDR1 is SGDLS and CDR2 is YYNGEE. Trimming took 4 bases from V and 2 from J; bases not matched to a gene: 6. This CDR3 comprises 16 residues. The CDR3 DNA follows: TGTGCCAGCAGCCCGACAGGACTAGCGGGACAAGAGACCCAGTACTTC. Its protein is CASSPTGLAGQETQYF. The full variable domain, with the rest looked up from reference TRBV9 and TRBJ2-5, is DSGVTQTPKHLITATGQRVTLRCSPRSGDLSVYWYQQSLDQGLQFLIQYYNGEERAKGNILERFSAQQFPDLHSELNLSSLELGDSALYFCASSPTGLAGQETQYFGPGTRLLVL.

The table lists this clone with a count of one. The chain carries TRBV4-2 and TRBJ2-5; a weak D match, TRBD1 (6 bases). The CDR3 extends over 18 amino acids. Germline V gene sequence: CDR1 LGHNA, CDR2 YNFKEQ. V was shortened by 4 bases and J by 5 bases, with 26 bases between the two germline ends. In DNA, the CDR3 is TGTGCCAGCAGCCCCCTGGGACAAACAACCCAAGGGCCCGAGACCCAGTACTTC. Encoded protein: CASSPLGQTTQGPETQYF.

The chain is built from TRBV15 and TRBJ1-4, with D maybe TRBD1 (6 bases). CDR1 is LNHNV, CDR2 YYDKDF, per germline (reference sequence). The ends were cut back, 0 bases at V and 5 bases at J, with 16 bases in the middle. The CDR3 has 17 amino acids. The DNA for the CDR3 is TGTGCCACCAGCAGAGATACCTTGACAGGACGAAATGAAAAACTGTTTTTT. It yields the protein CATSRDTLTGRNEKLFF.

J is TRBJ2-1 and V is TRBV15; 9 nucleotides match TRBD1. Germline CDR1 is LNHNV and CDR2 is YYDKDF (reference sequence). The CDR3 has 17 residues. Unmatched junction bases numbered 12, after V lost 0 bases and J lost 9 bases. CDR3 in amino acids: CATSRDGTTGGLIEQFF. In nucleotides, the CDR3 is TGTGCCACCAGCAGAGATGGCACAACAGGGGGCTTGATTGAGCAGTTCTTC.

Here the CDR3 DNA reads TGTGCCTCCCAGGGGACCCTCACCGGGGAGCTGTTTTTT. Translating gives CASQGTLTGELFF. This chain uses TRBV10-3 with TRBJ2-2, with a tentative D call TRBD1 (6 bases). V lost 11 bases and J 4 bases, leaving 14 bases between the germline ends. This CDR3 spans 13 amino acids. From germline, CDR1 is ENHRY and CDR2 SYGVKD.

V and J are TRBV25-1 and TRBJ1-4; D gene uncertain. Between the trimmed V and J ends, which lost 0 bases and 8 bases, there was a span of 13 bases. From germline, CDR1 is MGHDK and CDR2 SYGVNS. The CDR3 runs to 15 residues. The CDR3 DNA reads TGTGCCAGCAGTGAATATGGCCAGCCAGGAGAAAAACTGTTTTTT. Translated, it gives CASSEYGQPGEKLFF.

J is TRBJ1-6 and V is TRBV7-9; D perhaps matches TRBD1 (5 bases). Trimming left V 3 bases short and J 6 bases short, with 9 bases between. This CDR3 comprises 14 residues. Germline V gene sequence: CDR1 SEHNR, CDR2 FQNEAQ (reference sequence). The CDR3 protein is CASSFMTANSPLHF. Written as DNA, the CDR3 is TGTGCCAGCAGCTTTATGACAGCTAATTCACCCCTCCACTTT.

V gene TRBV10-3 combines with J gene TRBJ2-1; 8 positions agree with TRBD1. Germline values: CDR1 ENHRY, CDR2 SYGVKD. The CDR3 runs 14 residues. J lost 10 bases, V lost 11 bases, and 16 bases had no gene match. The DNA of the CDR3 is TGTGCCGTCTCCGGGACAGGCAGTACTAGGGAGCAGTTCTTC. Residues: CAVSGTGSTREQFF.

Here the CDR3 DNA reads TGTGCCAGCAGCTTGGAGGCAGCTTATGGCTACACCTTC. Its protein is CASSLEAAYGYTF. The chain has TRBV7-2 and TRBJ1-2, with no clear D. The CDR3 extends over 13 amino acids. CDR1 SGHTA and CDR2 FQGNSA come from the germline V gene. The V end lost 3 bases, the J end lost 5 bases, and 10 bases lay between the germline ends.

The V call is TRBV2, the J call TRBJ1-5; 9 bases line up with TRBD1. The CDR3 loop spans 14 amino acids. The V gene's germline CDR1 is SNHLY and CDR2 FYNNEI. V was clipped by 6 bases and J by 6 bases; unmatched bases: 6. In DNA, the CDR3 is TGTGCCAGCAGGGGACAGGGCATTGTTCAGCCCCAGCATTTT. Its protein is CASRGQGIVQPQHF.

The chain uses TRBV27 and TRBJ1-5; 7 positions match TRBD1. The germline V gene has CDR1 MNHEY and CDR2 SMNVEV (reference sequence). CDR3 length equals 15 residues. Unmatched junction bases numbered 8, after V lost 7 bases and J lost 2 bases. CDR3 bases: TGTGCCAGCACCCCGACAGGGATGGGCAATCAGCCCCAGCATTTT. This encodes CASTPTGMGNQPQHF.

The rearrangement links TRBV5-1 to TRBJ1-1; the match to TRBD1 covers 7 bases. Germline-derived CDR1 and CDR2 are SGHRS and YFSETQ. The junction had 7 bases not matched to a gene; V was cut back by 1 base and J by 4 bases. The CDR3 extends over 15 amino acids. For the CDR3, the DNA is TGCGCCAGCAGCTTGAGCAGGGGGGCGAGCACTGAAGCTTTCTTT. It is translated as CASSLSRGASTEAFF.

CDR3 coding DNA: TGTGCCAGCAGCCTCGGAGGGGGCGCTTTGAACTATGGCTACACCTTC. Translation: CASSLGGGALNYGYTF. The genes are TRBV5-8 and TRBJ1-2, with 7 bases identical to TRBD1. This CDR3 spans 16 amino acids. Germline V gives CDR1 SGHTS, CDR2 YDEGEE. Unmatched junction bases numbered 11, after V lost 4 bases and J lost 2 bases.

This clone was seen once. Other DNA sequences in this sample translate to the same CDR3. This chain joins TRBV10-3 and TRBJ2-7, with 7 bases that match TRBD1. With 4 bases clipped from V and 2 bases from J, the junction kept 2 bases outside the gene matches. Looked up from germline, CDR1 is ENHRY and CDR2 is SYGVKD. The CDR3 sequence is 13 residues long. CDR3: CAISGQGTYEQYF. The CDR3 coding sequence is TGTGCCATCAGTGGACAGGGTACCTACGAGCAGTACTTC.

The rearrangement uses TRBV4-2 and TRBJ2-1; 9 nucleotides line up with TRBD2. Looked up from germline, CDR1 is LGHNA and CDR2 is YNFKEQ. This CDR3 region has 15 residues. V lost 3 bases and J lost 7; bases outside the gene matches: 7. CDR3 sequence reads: CASSQAPGLANEQFF. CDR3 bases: TGTGCCAGCAGCCAGGCGCCGGGACTAGCTAATGAGCAGTTCTTC.

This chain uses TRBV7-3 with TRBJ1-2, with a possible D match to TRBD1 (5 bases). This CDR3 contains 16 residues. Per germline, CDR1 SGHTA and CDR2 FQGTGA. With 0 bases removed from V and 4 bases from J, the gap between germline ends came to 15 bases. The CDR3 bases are TGTGCCAGCAGCTTAACGTCGGGGGTCTGGGGCTATGGCTACACCTTC. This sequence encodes CASSLTSGVWGYGYTF.

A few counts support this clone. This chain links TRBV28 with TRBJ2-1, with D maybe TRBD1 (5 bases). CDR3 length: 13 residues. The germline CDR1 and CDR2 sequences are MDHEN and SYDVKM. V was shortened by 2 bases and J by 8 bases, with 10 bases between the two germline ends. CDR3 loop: CASSLQGTDEQFF. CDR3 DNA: TGTGCCAGCAGTTTACAGGGTACCGATGAGCAGTTCTTC.

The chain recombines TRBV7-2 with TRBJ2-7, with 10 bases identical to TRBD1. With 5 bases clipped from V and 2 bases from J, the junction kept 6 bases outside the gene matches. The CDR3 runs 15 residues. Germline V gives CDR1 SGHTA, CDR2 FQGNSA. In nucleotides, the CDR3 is TGTGCCAGCAGCGCCCGGGACAGGGGAACCTACGAGCAGTACTTC. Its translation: CASSARDRGTYEQYF. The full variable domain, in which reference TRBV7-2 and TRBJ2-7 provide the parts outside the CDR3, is GAGVSQSPSNKVTEKGKDVELRCDPISGHTALYWYRQSLGQGLEFLIYFQGNSAPDKSGLPSDRFSAERTGGSVSTLTIQRTQQEDSAVYLCASSARDRGTYEQYFGPGTRLTVT.

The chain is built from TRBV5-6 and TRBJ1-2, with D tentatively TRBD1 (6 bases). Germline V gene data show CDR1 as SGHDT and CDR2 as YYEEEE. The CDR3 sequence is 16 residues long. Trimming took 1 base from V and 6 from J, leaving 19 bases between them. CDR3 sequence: CASSLSYVPGVHGYTF. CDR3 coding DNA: TGTGCCAGCAGCTTGTCTTATGTCCCAGGGGTCCATGGCTACACCTTC. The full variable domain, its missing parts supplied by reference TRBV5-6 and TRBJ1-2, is DAGVTQSPTHLIKTRGQQVTLRCSPKSGHDTVSWYQQALGQGPQFIFQYYEEEERQRGNFPDRFSGHQFPNYSSELNVNALLLGDSALYLCASSLSYVPGVHGYTFGSGTRLTVV.

Here the CDR3 reads CATQTRGNEKLFF. The CDR3, as DNA: TGTGCCACCCAGACCAGGGGAAATGAAAAACTGTTTTTT. The chain joins TRBV15 to TRBJ1-4; possible D gene TRBD1, 6 bases. Trimming pared 8 bases from V and 5 bases from J, leaving 12 bases between. The length of the CDR3 is 13 residues. In germline, CDR1 is LNHNV, CDR2 YYDKDF (reference sequence).

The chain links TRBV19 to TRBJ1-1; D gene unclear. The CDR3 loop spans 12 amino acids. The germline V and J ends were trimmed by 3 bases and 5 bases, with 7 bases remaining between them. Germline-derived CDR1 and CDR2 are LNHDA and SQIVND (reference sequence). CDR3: CASSMRETEAFF. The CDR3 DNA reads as TGTGCCAGTAGTATGAGGGAAACTGAAGCTTTCTTT.

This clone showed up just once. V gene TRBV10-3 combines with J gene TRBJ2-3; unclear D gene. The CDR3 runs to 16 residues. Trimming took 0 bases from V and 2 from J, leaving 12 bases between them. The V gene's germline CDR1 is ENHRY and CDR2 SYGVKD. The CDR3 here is CAISESNAEFTDTQYF. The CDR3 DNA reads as TGTGCCATCAGTGAGTCGAATGCGGAGTTCACAGATACGCAGTATTTT.

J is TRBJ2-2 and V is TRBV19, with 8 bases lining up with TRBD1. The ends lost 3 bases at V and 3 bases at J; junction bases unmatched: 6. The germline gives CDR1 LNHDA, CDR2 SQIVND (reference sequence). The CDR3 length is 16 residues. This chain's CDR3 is CASSIDRGSDTGELFF. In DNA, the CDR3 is TGTGCCAGTAGTATTGACAGGGGATCGGACACCGGGGAGCTGTTTTTT.